Below, 25 T cell receptor beta chains from the same sample are listed, as sequenced in a study of T-cell memory formation after mild COVID-19. In TCRdb, the 5' RACE reads were re-called with MiXCR into one record per CDR3 protein. The table has under 350,000 distinct CDR3 sequences, around 15% seen once. Sequenced material: PBMCs or a T cell subset sorted from them (not recorded which). All receptors come from a man younger than 35 who had mild COVID-19 (a few samples of this study predate the infection). Cell type and time point are not known.

The rearrangement uses TRBV12-3 or TRBV12-4 and TRBJ2-2; 7 bases map to TRBD1. After removal of 5 bases from V and 6 bases from J, the junction contained 6 bases not matched to a gene. CDR3 size: 14 residues. This CDR3 is CASSPTGVPGELFF. DNA for the CDR3: TGTGCCAGCAGTCCTACAGGGGTACCCGGGGAGCTGTTTTTT.

This rearrangement joins TRBV7-8 to TRBJ2-7, with 10 bases matching TRBD2. This CDR3 is built from 15 residues. Germline V gene sequence: CDR1 SGHVS, CDR2 FQNEAQ. The V segment lost 5 bases and the J segment 3 bases; nucleotides outside the gene matches: 7. CDR3 residues: CASSRGPSGGYEQYF. CDR3 DNA sequence: TGTGCCAGCAGCCGGGGGCCTAGCGGGGGCTACGAGCAGTACTTC.

This clonotype was found many times. This chain connects TRBV5-1 to TRBJ1-1, with no clear D. V lost 0 bases, J lost 0 bases, and 3 bases lay in between. Germline V lookup: CDR1 SGHRS, CDR2 YFSETQ. The CDR3 runs 13 residues. CDR3 coding DNA: TGCGCCAGCAGCTTGGAGGTGAACACTGAAGCTTTCTTT. Encoded protein: CASSLEVNTEAFF.

This clonotype was recorded a few times. V and J are TRBV12-3 or TRBV12-4 and TRBJ2-1, with 13 bases lining up with TRBD2. J lost 8 bases, V lost 6 bases, and 7 bases had no gene match. This CDR3 comprises 15 residues. The CDR3 region has the DNA TGTGCCAGCAGCTTAACGGGACTAGCGGGGTATGAGCAGTTCTTC. This gives the protein CASSLTGLAGYEQFF.

The rearrangement links TRBV2 to TRBJ2-4; D remains ambiguous. The V end lost 4 bases, the J end lost 6 bases, and 13 bases lay between the germline ends. The CDR3 totals 14 residues. From germline, CDR1 is SNHLY and CDR2 FYNNEI. CDR3 amino acids: CASSAPSTRNIQYF. CDR3 coding DNA: TGTGCCAGCAGTGCACCTTCGACCCGAAACATTCAGTACTTC.

V usage is TRBV7-9 and J usage is TRBJ2-1; unclear D gene. Trimming removed 6 bases from V and 7 bases from J, with 19 bases in between. Germline CDR1 is SEHNR and CDR2 is FQNEAQ (reference sequence). This CDR3 has 15 residues. The CDR3 DNA follows: TGTGCCAGCAGTTCCTCGACCCGGTTGGGAAATGAGCAGTTCTTC. Translating gives CASSSSTRLGNEQFF.

In its sample, this clonotype was seen a few times. The chain uses TRBV6-2 or TRBV6-3 and TRBJ2-7; D call uncertain. CDR1 and CDR2 (germline): MNHEY, SVGEGT. Trimming removed 8 bases from V and 4 bases from J, with 6 bases in between. This CDR3 is built from 10 residues. CDR3 nucleotide sequence: TGTGCCAGCCGGTCGTACGAGCAGTACGTC. Translation: CASRSYEQYV.

The table lists this clonotype with a few counts. The chain is built from TRBV12-3 or TRBV12-4 and TRBJ2-5, with 8 bases matching TRBD2. V was pared by 5 bases and J by 0 bases, with 5 bases of the junction left unmatched. The CDR3 has 15 amino acids. In DNA, the CDR3 is TGTGCCAGCAGTCCCTCGGGGGGGAACCAAGAGACCCAGTACTTC. Translation: CASSPSGGNQETQYF.

This chain links TRBV24-1 with TRBJ2-1; 7 bases agree with TRBD1. Germline CDR1 KGHDR, CDR2 SFDVKD. Germline trimming cut 10 bases from V and 10 bases from J; bases unmatched to any gene: 12. The CDR3 extends over 13 amino acids. CDR3 in amino acids: CATSDRVIREQFF. The CDR3 region has the DNA TGTGCCACTAGCGACAGGGTCATACGGGAGCAGTTCTTC.

V gene TRBV12-3 or TRBV12-4 combines with J gene TRBJ2-5; D is perhaps TRBD1 or TRBD2 (5 bases each). Deletions cut 5 bases from V and 5 bases from J, with 21 bases between. The CDR3 runs to 16 residues. The CDR3 nucleotides are TGTGCCAGCAGTCTCCTCGGGGCCCCGGGTGGGGAGACCCAGTACTTC. Translated: CASSLLGAPGGETQYF.

This clonotype was picked up a small number of times. The chain has TRBV6-5 and TRBJ1-4; 9 bases are a match to TRBD1. V shed 0 bases, J shed 7 bases, and the junction held 6 bases outside the gene matches. CDR1 and CDR2 from the germline V gene are MNHEY and SVGAGI. The CDR3 covers 16 residues. The CDR3 sequence is CASSYSRGQGSEKLFF. In nucleotides, the CDR3 is TGTGCCAGCAGTTACTCGAGGGGACAGGGCTCTGAAAAACTGTTTTTT.

This clonotype was detected only a few times. This rearrangement joins TRBV7-3 to TRBJ1-2; possibly TRBD1 for D (6 bases). The CDR3 runs to 15 residues. V shed 5 bases and J shed 5 bases, with 18 bases lying between them. CDR1 is SGHTA and CDR2 is FQGTGA in the germline V gene. The CDR3 protein is CASSRGGTPQYGYTF. In DNA form, the CDR3 reads TGTGCCAGCAGCAGGGGCGGGACACCTCAATATGGCTACACCTTC.

Many counts were recorded for this clonotype. The chain recombines TRBV20-1 with TRBJ1-2, with 9 bases that match TRBD1. Germline V gives CDR1 DFQATT, CDR2 SNEGSKA (reference sequence). The CDR3 consists of 15 residues. V lost 6 bases to trimming and J lost 0 bases; unmatched junction nucleotides: 8. CDR3 in amino acids: CSAPTGGSANYGYTF. The CDR3 nucleotides read TGCAGTGCCCCCACAGGGGGCTCAGCTAACTATGGCTACACCTTC.

The gene calls are TRBV6-6 and TRBJ2-3; D not certain. This CDR3 comprises 14 residues. Germline lookup yields CDR1 MNHNY and CDR2 SVGAGI (reference sequence). With 2 bases removed from V and 6 bases from J, the gap between germline ends came to 12 bases. The CDR3: CASSYGRPADTQYF. Here the CDR3 DNA reads TGTGCCAGCAGTTACGGCAGGCCCGCGGATACGCAGTATTTT.

The gene calls are TRBV10-2 and TRBJ1-5; D unresolved. Germline values: CDR1 WSHSY, CDR2 SAAADI. The CDR3 sequence is 13 residues long. V shed 6 bases and J shed 1 base, with 7 bases lying between them. CDR3 residues: CASSGRSNQPQHF. CDR3 coding DNA: TGCGCCAGCAGCGGACGAAGCAATCAGCCCCAGCATTTT.

The chain has TRBV5-1 and TRBJ1-4, with a weak D call TRBD1 (5 bases). Trimming stripped 4 bases from V and 8 bases from J, with 18 bases between. Germline CDR1 reads SGHRS; CDR2 reads YFSETQ. The CDR3 extends over 15 amino acids. The CDR3 loop reads CASSPGWGPEEKLFF. The CDR3 nucleotides read TGCGCCAGCAGCCCTGGTTGGGGACCGGAGGAAAAACTGTTTTTT.

The chain is built from TRBV19 and TRBJ1-1, with a tentative D call TRBD1 (6 bases). CDR3 length equals 17 residues. Per germline, CDR1 LNHDA and CDR2 SQIVND (reference sequence). Trimming took off 2 bases at V and 1 base at J, with 17 bases between the two ends. Here the CDR3 DNA reads TGTGCCAGTAGTATATCCGATGACAGGTTTGGGAACACTGAAGCTTTCTTT. Translated, it gives CASSISDDRFGNTEAFF.

The chain employs TRBV11-2 and TRBJ1-1; no firm D call. This CDR3 is built from 14 residues. With 5 bases removed from V and 4 bases from J, the gap between germline ends came to 14 bases. Looked up from germline, CDR1 is SGHAT and CDR2 is FQNNGV. The CDR3 here is CASSSDPSGTEAFF. CDR3 nucleotides: TGTGCCAGCAGCAGTGATCCCTCCGGCACTGAAGCTTTCTTT. The complete variable domain, with remaining parts taken from reference TRBV11-2 and TRBJ1-1, reads EAGVAQSPRYKIIEKRQSVAFWCNPISGHATLYWYQQILGQGPKLLIQFQNNGVVDDSQLPKDRFSAERLKGVDSTLKIQPAKLEDSAVYLCASSSDPSGTEAFFGQGTRLTVV.

This clonotype was found a few times. The chain uses TRBV11-2 and TRBJ1-5; D gene unclear. Germline V gene sequence: CDR1 SGHAT, CDR2 FQNNGV. This CDR3 spans 13 amino acids. Trimming cost V 0 bases and J 7 bases, with 7 bases left between them. For the CDR3, the DNA is TGTGCCAGCAGCTTAGATCAAGGACAGCCCCAGCATTTT. Its protein product is CASSLDQGQPQHF.

This clonotype was found a few times. CDR3 loop: CAIREGQEAFF. The CDR3 DNA reads TGTGCCATCAGGGAGGGACAGGAAGCTTTCTTT. The chain has TRBV10-3 and TRBJ1-1; 7 nucleotides align to TRBD1. The germline gives CDR1 ENHRY, CDR2 SYGVKD. V dropped 6 bases and J dropped 8; count of bases not matched to a gene: 3. The CDR3 runs 11 residues.

This clonotype occurred a few times. This chain links TRBV10-3 with TRBJ1-5, with 7 bases lining up with TRBD1. CDR1 and CDR2 from the germline V gene are ENHRY and SYGVKD. V was pared by 2 bases and J by 4 bases, with 8 bases of the junction left unmatched. CDR3 length: 16 amino acids. This CDR3 is CAISETGAGNNQPQHF. The DNA for the CDR3 is TGTGCCATCAGTGAGACAGGGGCCGGTAATAATCAGCCCCAGCATTTT.

This chain links TRBV7-3 with TRBJ2-1; D gene ambiguous. V gave up 5 bases and J gave up 0 bases, with 8 bases separating them. In germline, CDR1 is SGHTA, CDR2 FQGTGA. CDR3 length equals 14 residues. The CDR3 sequence: CASSPYSSYNEQFF. CDR3 DNA sequence: TGTGCCAGCAGCCCTTATAGCTCCTACAATGAGCAGTTCTTC.

The genes are TRBV9 and TRBJ1-5; weak D call: TRBD1 (5 bases). Trimming cost V 2 bases and J 3 bases, with 12 bases left between them. The length of the CDR3 is 15 residues. The germline V gene encodes CDR1 SGDLS and CDR2 YYNGEE. Here the CDR3 reads CASSVDGANNQPQHF. The CDR3 DNA sequence: TGTGCCAGCAGCGTCGACGGGGCCAACAATCAGCCCCAGCATTTT.

The J gene is TRBJ1-5, the V gene TRBV29-1; 7 bases agree with TRBD1. With V trimmed by 6 bases and J by 4 bases, 9 bases remained unmatched. The CDR3 extends over 14 amino acids. Germline V lookup: CDR1 SQVTM, CDR2 ANQGSEA. This chain's CDR3 is CSVGATGRNQPQHF. The CDR3 nucleotides are TGCAGCGTCGGGGCGACAGGGAGAAATCAGCCCCAGCATTTT.

This CDR3 reads CASSTWTAEKLFF. DNA for the CDR3: TGTGCCAGCAGCACCTGGACAGCCGAAAAACTGTTTTTT. The chain has TRBV5-6 and TRBJ1-4; D is possibly TRBD1 (6 bases). This CDR3 comprises 13 residues. V was cut by 4 bases and J by 8 bases, with 12 bases left in between. CDR1 SGHDT and CDR2 YYEEEE come from the germline V gene. Together with reference TRBV5-6 and TRBJ1-4, the CDR3 gives the full variable domain: DAGVTQSPTHLIKTRGQQVTLRCSPKSGHDTVSWYQQALGQGPQFIFQYYEEEERQRGNFPDRFSGHQFPNYSSELNVNALLLGDSALYLCASSTWTAEKLFFGSGTQLSVL.